This TCR beta chain was obtained from a study of blood T cell repertoires in COVID-19. Background on the study: Researchers got acute and convalescent COVID-19 samples from the United States, Italy and Spain. Sample material is recorded as cDNA or gDNA derived from T cells, B-cell-depleted T cells, or PBMCs.

Study processing details: Reference gene primer amplification gave estimated nucleated cell counts. Here immunoSEQ multiplex PCR was the method, and the copy in TCRdb shows in-frame clones only, minus some. Clonal size and the V and J genes are those of that table, whereas D and trimming came from the DNA. This sample yields around 700,000 clones, of which more than 80% are seen a single time; under 0.3% belongs to the top ten. This CDR3 has 13 residues. The germline gives CDR1 MNHEY, CDR2 SMNVEV (reference sequence). The trim removed 10 bases at V and 8 bases at J, leaving 10 bases unmatched. The chain couples TRBV27 to TRBJ1-2; 10 bases align to TRBD1. The receptor was isolated from a woman aged 18-29 years with acute or convalescent COVID-19. Material for sequencing was peripheral blood. The CDR3 coding sequence is TGTGCCACCAAACCGGGACAGGGGTACGGCTACACCTTC. Its translation is CATKPGQGYGYTF.